This T cell receptor (beta chain) was identified in a study of shared clonotypes between healthy human individuals. At the level of the study: Donors consisted of two women and a few men between 18 and 49. Regarding the study as a whole: Investigators expected sequencing depth to affect clonotype sharing among donors. The study found lower generation probabilities in non-shared clonotypes than in those shared by all four donors.

Looked up from germline, CDR1 is MGHDK and CDR2 is SYGVNS. Trimming pared 0 bases from V and 6 bases from J, leaving 8 bases between. This CDR3 region has 13 residues. As for this clone: Its specificity is unknown.

An approximately 220 ng quantity of DNA, about 30,000 T cell genomes, went into the sorted-subset replicate PCRs. Using immunoSEQ multiplex PCR, the repertoire was profiled, and TCRdb retains in-frame clones only, with some absent. The sample has about 2.3 million clones; 80% to 95% are singletons. V and J are TRBV25-1 and TRBJ1-1; D call uncertain. The TCR originated in a man between 18 and 29 years old in good health. Some clones in this sample may be carry-over from other donors' samples. The sequencing sample was made of naive CD4+ T cells from PBMCs. Subset: CD45RA+ positively selected. The CDR3 loop is CASSEYGRSEAFF. The CDR3 DNA sequence: TGTGCCAGCAGTGAATACGGGCGGTCTGAAGCTTTCTTT. Full variable domain (missing parts from reference TRBV25-1 and TRBJ1-1): EADIYQTPRYLVIGTGKKITLECSQTMGHDKMYWYQQDPGMELHLIHYSYGVNSTEKGDLSSESTVSRIRTEHFPLTLESARPSHTSQYLCASSEYGRSEAFFGQGTRLTVV.